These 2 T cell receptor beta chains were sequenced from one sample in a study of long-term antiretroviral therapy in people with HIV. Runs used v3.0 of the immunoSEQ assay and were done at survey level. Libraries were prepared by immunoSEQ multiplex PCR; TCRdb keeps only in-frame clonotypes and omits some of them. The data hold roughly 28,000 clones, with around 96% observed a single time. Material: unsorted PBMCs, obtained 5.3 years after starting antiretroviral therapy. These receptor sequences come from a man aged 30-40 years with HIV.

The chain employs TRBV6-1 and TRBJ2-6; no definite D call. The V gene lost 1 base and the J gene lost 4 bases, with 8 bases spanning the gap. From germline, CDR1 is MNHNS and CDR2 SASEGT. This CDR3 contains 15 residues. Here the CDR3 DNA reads TGTGCCAGCAGTGAAGAGTCGTCCGGGGCCAACGTCCTGACTTTC. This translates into CASSEESSGANVLTF.

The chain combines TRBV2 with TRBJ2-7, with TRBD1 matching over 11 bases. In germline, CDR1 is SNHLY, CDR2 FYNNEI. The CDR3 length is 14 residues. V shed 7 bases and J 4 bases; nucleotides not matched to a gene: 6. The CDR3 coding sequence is TGTGCCAGCAAAACGGACAGGGGGCCGTACGAGCAGTACTTC. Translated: CASKTDRGPYEQYF. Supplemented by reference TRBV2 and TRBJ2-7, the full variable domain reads EPEVTQTPSHQVTQMGQEVILRCVPISNHLYFYWYRQILGQKVEFLVSFYNNEISEKSEIFDDQFSVERPDGSNFTLKIRSTKLEDSAMYFCASKTDRGPYEQYFGPGTRLTVT.